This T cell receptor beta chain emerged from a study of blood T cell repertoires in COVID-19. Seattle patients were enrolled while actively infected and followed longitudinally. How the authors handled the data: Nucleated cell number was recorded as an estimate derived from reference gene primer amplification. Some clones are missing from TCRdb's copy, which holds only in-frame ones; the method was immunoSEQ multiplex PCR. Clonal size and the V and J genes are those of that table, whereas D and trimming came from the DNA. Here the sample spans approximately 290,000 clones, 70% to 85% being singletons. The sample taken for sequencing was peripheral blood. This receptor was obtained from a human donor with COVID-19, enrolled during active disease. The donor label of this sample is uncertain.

In DNA form, the CDR3 reads TGCGCCAGCAGCTCCTCCCCGACAGGGACAATGGATTCACCCCTCCACTTT. The encoded protein is CASSSSPTGTMDSPLHF. The chain joins TRBV5-1 to TRBJ1-6, with TRBD1 identical over 7 bases. Germline loops: CDR1 SGHRS, CDR2 YFSETQ. CDR3 size: 17 residues. V lost 3 bases, J lost 8 bases, and 14 bases stayed unmatched.